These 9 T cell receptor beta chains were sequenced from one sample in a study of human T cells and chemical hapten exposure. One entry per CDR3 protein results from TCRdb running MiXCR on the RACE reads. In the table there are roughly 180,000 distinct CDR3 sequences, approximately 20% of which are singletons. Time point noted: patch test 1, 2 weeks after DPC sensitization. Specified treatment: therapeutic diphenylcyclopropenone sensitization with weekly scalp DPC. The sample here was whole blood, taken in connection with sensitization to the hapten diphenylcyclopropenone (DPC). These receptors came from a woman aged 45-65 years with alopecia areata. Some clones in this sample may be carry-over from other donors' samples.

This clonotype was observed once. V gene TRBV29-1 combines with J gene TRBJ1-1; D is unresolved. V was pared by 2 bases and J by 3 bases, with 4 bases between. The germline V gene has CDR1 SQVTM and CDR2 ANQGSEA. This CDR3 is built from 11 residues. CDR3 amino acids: CSVESYTEAFF. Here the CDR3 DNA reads TGCAGCGTTGAATCCTACACTGAAGCTTTCTTT.

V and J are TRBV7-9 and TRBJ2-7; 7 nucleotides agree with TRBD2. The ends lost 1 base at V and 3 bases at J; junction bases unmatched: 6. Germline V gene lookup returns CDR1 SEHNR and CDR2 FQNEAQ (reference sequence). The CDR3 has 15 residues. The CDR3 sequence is CASSLVASGYYEQYF. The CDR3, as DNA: TGTGCCAGCAGCTTAGTGGCTAGCGGCTACTACGAGCAGTACTTC. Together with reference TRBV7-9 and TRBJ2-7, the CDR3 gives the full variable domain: DTGVSQNPRHKITKRGQNVTFRCDPISEHNRLYWYRQTLGQGPEFLTYFQNEAQLEKSRLLSDRFSAERPKGSFSTLEIQRTEQGDSAMYLCASSLVASGYYEQYFGPGTRLTVT.

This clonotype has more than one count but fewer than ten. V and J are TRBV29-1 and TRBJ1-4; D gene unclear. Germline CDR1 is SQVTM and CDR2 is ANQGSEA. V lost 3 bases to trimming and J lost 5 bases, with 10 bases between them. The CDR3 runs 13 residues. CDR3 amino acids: CSVEIGGNEKLFF. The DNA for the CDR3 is TGCAGCGTTGAGATCGGTGGCAATGAAAAACTGTTTTTT.

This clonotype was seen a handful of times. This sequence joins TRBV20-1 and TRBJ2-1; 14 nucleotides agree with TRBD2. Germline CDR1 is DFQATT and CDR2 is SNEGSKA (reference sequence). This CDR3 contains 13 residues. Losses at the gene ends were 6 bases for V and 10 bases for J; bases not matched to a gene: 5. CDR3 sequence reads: CSAGTSGRWEQFF. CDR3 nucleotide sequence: TGCAGTGCGGGGACTAGCGGGAGATGGGAGCAGTTCTTC.

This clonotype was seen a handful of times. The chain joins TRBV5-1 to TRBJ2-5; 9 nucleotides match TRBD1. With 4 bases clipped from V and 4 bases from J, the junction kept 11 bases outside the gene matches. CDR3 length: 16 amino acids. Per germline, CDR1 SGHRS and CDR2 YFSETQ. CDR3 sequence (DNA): TGCGCCAGCAGCCCGGGGACAGGGTCTCTTGCAGAGACCCAGTACTTC. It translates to CASSPGTGSLAETQYF. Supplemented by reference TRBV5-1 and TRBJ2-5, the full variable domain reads KAGVTQTPRYLIKTRGQQVTLSCSPISGHRSVSWYQQTPGQGLQFLFEYFSETQRNKGNFPGRFSGRQFSNSRSEMNVSTLELGDSALYLCASSPGTGSLAETQYFGPGTRLLVL.

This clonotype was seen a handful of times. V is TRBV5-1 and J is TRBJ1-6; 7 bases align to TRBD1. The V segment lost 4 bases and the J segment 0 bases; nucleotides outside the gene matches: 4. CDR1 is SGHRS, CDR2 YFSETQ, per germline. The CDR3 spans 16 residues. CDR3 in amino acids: CASSLEGASYNSPLHF. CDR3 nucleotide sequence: TGCGCCAGCAGCCTTGAGGGGGCCTCCTATAATTCACCCCTCCACTTT.

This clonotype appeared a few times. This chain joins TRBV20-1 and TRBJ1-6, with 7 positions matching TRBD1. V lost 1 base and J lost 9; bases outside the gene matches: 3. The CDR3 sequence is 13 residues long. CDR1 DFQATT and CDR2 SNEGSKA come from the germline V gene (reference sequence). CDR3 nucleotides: TGCAGTGCTAGAGTAGGGGGCGGTTCACCCCTCCACTTT. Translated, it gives CSARVGGGSPLHF.

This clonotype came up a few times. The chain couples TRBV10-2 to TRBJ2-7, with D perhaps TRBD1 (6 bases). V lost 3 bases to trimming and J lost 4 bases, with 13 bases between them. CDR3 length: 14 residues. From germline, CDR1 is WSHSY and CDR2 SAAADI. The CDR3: CASSDWTAFYEQYF. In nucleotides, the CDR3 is TGCGCCAGCAGTGATTGGACAGCCTTTTACGAGCAGTACTTC.

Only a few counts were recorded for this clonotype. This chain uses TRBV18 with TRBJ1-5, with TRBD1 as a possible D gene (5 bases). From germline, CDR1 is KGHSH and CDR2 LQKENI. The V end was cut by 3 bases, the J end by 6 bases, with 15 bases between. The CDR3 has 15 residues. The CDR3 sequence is CASSPSGGWLQPQHF. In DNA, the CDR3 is TGTGCCAGCTCACCGAGCGGGGGGTGGCTTCAGCCCCAGCATTTT.